Below are 30 T cell receptor beta chains sequenced from a single sample in a study of T cells in localized non-small cell lung cancer. Clones were read by immunoSEQ multiplex PCR, and TCRdb kept only the in-frame ones, dropping some. The data contain 90,000 to 100,000 clones, about nine tenths of them singletons. This specimen consisted of PBMCs, obtained before any cancer treatment. Every receptor here comes from a woman aged 35 to 69 with stage II squamous cell lung carcinoma.

The chain uses TRBV5-5 and TRBJ1-1; the D is unclear. The V gene lost 0 bases and the J gene lost 7 bases, with 10 bases spanning the gap. Per germline, CDR1 SGHKS and CDR2 YYEKEE (reference sequence). This CDR3 contains 13 residues. The CDR3 nucleotides read TGTGCCAGCAGCTTGGGAGACATAAATGAAGCTTTCTTT. Amino acid sequence: CASSLGDINEAFF. Supplemented by reference TRBV5-5 and TRBJ1-1, the full variable domain reads DAGVTQSPTHLIKTRGQQVTLRCSPISGHKSVSWYQQVLGQGPQFIFQYYEKEERGRGNFPDRFSARQFPNYSSELNVNALLLGDSALYLCASSLGDINEAFFGQGTRLTVV.

In the case of this clone: This CDR3 is also generated by other DNA sequences in the sample. This chain links TRBV28 with TRBJ1-5; D call uncertain. V was clipped by 5 bases and J by 4 bases, with 15 bases between them. The CDR3 runs 15 residues. Germline V gene lookup returns CDR1 MDHEN and CDR2 SYDVKM. The CDR3: CASSLSLAGNQPQHF. The CDR3, as DNA: TGTGCCAGCAGTCTAAGTCTGGCAGGAAATCAGCCCCAGCATTTT.

This chain joins TRBV5-4 and TRBJ2-5, with TRBD2 identical over 11 bases. The CDR3 has 15 amino acids. Germline CDR1 is SGHNT and CDR2 is YYREEE (reference sequence). Trimming took 3 bases from V and 4 from J; bases not matched to a gene: 5. This CDR3 reads CASSSLAGDRETQYF. In nucleotides, the CDR3 is TGTGCCAGCAGCTCACTAGCGGGAGATCGAGAGACCCAGTACTTC.

As to this clone: An end of the junction differs from the germline gene, which may be a read error. The chain links TRBV20-1 to TRBJ1-4; 7 bases align to TRBD1. This CDR3 has 9 amino acids. Germline V CDR1 and CDR2: DFQATT, SNEGSKA (reference sequence). The CDR3 sequence: CSAYPGQTF. The CDR3 DNA reads as TGCAGTGCGTATCCGGGACAGACTTTT.

The chain employs TRBV2 and TRBJ1-5; 7 nucleotides agree with TRBD1. This CDR3 region has 13 residues. The germline V gene encodes CDR1 SNHLY and CDR2 FYNNEI. The junction had 5 bases not matched to a gene; V was cut back by 7 bases and J by 5 bases. DNA for the CDR3: TGTGCCAGCACCAGGACAGGATATCAGCCCCAGCATTTT. This sequence encodes CASTRTGYQPQHF.

The genes are TRBV5-8 and TRBJ2-7, with D unclear. The CDR3 runs to 15 residues. The V gene lost 0 bases and the J gene lost 3 bases, with 13 bases spanning the gap. Germline CDR1 and CDR2: SGHTS and YDEGEE. For the CDR3, the DNA is TGTGCCAGCAGCTTGGTGGGTAGTGGGAACTACGAGCAGTACTTC. This codes for CASSLVGSGNYEQYF.

This sequence joins TRBV5-5 and TRBJ1-1; 7 bases match TRBD1. The CDR3 totals 16 residues. J was trimmed by 5 bases and V by 4 bases; bases with no gene match: 14. Germline CDR1 is SGHKS and CDR2 is YYEKEE (reference sequence). In nucleotides, the CDR3 is TGTGCCAGCAGCGTGACAGGGATGAATTTGGGTACTGAAGCTTTCTTT. Its protein product is CASSVTGMNLGTEAFF.

The rearrangement joins TRBV28 to TRBJ2-1, with TRBD1 matching over 8 bases. This CDR3 contains 17 residues. Germline assignment: CDR1 MDHEN and CDR2 SYDVKM. V lost 5 bases, J lost 9 bases, and 18 bases stayed unmatched. CDR3 nucleotides: TGTGCCAGCAGTACGATCGTATGGACAGGGAATGGGGGTGAGCAGTTCTTC. Protein product: CASSTIVWTGNGGEQFF.

The gene calls are TRBV5-1 and TRBJ1-1; D remains unclear. V dropped 4 bases and J dropped 1 base, with 11 bases sitting between them. Per germline, CDR1 SGHRS and CDR2 YFSETQ. CDR3 size: 14 residues. CDR3 residues: CASSPRTANTEAFF. The DNA of the CDR3 is TGCGCCAGCAGCCCACGGACGGCGAACACTGAAGCTTTCTTT.

The chain links TRBV10-2 to TRBJ1-5; the D gene is possibly TRBD1 (5 bases). Between the trimmed V and J ends, which lost 8 bases and 4 bases, there was a span of 18 bases. CDR1 WSHSY and CDR2 SAAADI come from the germline V gene. The CDR3 sequence is 15 residues long. The CDR3 sequence is CASALLAGANQPQHF. CDR3 DNA: TGCGCCAGCGCCCTTCTCGCCGGGGCAAATCAGCCCCAGCATTTT.

V gene TRBV7-8 combines with J gene TRBJ2-7, with D possibly matching TRBD2 (5 bases). Trimming shortened V by 4 bases and J by 3 bases, and 13 bases separated the two germline ends. The germline V gene encodes CDR1 SGHVS and CDR2 FQNEAQ. The CDR3 has 14 residues. The CDR3 DNA reads TGTGCCAGCAGCTCCGGGATTAAGGACTACGAGCAGTACTTC. The encoded protein is CASSSGIKDYEQYF. The complete variable domain, with remaining parts taken from reference TRBV7-8 and TRBJ2-7, reads GAGVSQSPRYKVAKRGQDVALRCDPISGHVSLFWYQQALGQGPEFLTYFQNEAQLDKSGLPSDRFFAERPEGSVSTLKIQRTQQEDSAVYLCASSSGIKDYEQYFGPGTRLTVT.

This clone has a single count. At one boundary the junction diverges from the germline segment, which might be a read error. V is TRBV15 and J is TRBJ1-5; TRBD1 might be the D (5 bases). This CDR3 is built from 13 residues. Per the germline V gene, CDR1 is LNHNV and CDR2 is YYDKDF (reference sequence). CDR3 residues: CASSGGIDQPQHF. CDR3 sequence (DNA): TGTGCCAGCAGCGGGGGTATTGATCAGCCCCAGCATTTT. Based on the CDR3 plus reference TRBV15 and TRBJ1-5, the full variable domain is DAMVIQNPRYQVTQFGKPVTLSCSQTLNHNVMYWYQQKSSQAPKLLFHYYDKDFNNEADTPDNFQSRRPNTSFCFLDIRSPGLGDTAMYLCASSGGIDQPQHFGDGTRLSIL.

The chain carries TRBV7-8 and TRBJ1-5; the match to TRBD1 covers 8 bases. This CDR3 has 15 amino acids. With 5 bases clipped from V and 5 bases from J, the junction kept 8 bases outside the gene matches. The germline V gene has CDR1 SGHVS and CDR2 FQNEAQ. The CDR3 sequence: CASSHPDRGYQPQHF. Here the CDR3 DNA reads TGTGCCAGCAGCCACCCTGACAGGGGATATCAGCCCCAGCATTTT.

The chain is built from TRBV9 and TRBJ2-5; 11 nucleotides agree with TRBD2. Germline lookup yields CDR1 SGDLS and CDR2 YYNGEE. The CDR3 runs to 14 residues. Trimming at V came to 6 bases and at J to 4 bases, leaving 5 bases not matched to a gene. The CDR3 region is CASTFGTSGETQYF. In nucleotides, the CDR3 is TGTGCCAGCACCTTCGGGACTAGCGGAGAGACCCAGTACTTC.

The chain couples TRBV30 to TRBJ2-1, with D perhaps TRBD1 (6 bases). Looked up from germline, CDR1 is GTSNPN and CDR2 is SVGIG (reference sequence). This CDR3 contains 11 residues. V lost 7 bases and J 15 bases, leaving 19 bases between the germline ends. The CDR3 spells CAYNPGHFPFF. The CDR3 DNA is TGTGCCTACAACCCGGGACATTTTCCGTTCTTC.

This chain joins TRBV5-1 and TRBJ2-4, with 8 bases that match TRBD1. Germline trimming cut 0 bases from V and 5 bases from J; bases unmatched to any gene: 7. Germline V lookup: CDR1 SGHRS, CDR2 YFSETQ. The length of the CDR3 is 16 residues. The CDR3 DNA sequence: TGCGCCAGCAGCTTGGTGGGGACAGGTAGTCAAAACATTCAGTACTTC. Its protein product is CASSLVGTGSQNIQYF.

The gene calls are TRBV5-1 and TRBJ1-1, with 8 bases identical to TRBD1. Germline V CDR1 and CDR2: SGHRS, YFSETQ. The CDR3 consists of 14 residues. Losses at the gene ends were 4 bases for V and 1 base for J; bases not matched to a gene: 3. The CDR3 here is CASSQGAANTEAFF. CDR3 coding DNA: TGCGCCAGCAGCCAGGGGGCAGCGAACACTGAAGCTTTCTTT.

The chain joins TRBV6-6 to TRBJ1-1, with unresolved D. V dropped 4 bases and J dropped 10 bases, with 16 bases sitting between them. CDR1 is MNHNY and CDR2 is SVGAGI in the germline V gene (reference sequence). This CDR3 has 13 amino acids. The CDR3: CASSSWAGSGAFF. For the CDR3, the DNA is TGTGCCAGCAGTTCTTGGGCGGGCAGCGGAGCTTTCTTT.

The chain has TRBV6-1 and TRBJ1-1; possibly TRBD1 for D (5 bases). The CDR3 extends over 11 amino acids. V lost 6 bases and J lost 8, with 10 bases in between. The germline V gene encodes CDR1 MNHNS and CDR2 SASEGT. The CDR3 is CASSRGREAFF. CDR3 coding DNA: TGTGCCAGCAGCCGGGGACGGGAAGCTTTCTTT.

V and J are TRBV7-2 and TRBJ2-5; D is uncertain. The DNA end is a closer match to TRBJ2-7, so the J assignment may be wrong. Germline CDR1 SGHTA, CDR2 FQGNSA. CDR3 length: 12 amino acids. The CDR3 nucleotides are TGTGCCAGCAGCTACTTCACGTACGAGCAGTACTTC. Translating gives CASSYFTYEQYF.

This chain uses TRBV28 with TRBJ2-1; 7 bases map to TRBD2. The CDR3 extends over 14 amino acids. Unmatched junction bases numbered 9, after V lost 3 bases and J lost 10 bases. CDR1 is MDHEN, CDR2 SYDVKM, per germline. In DNA form, the CDR3 reads TGTGCCAGCAGTTTTGAGGGAGGGCCACGAGAGCAGTTCTTC. It specifies CASSFEGGPREQFF.

The rearrangement uses TRBV19 and TRBJ2-6; D tentatively reads TRBD1 or TRBD2 (5 bases each). The CDR3 extends over 16 amino acids. Per the germline V gene, CDR1 is LNHDA and CDR2 is SQIVND (reference sequence). Trimming cost V 10 bases and J 2 bases, with 18 bases left between them. CDR3 sequence (DNA): TGTGCCACCACCCGTCGAGGGGTCCCTGGGGCCAACGTCCTGACTTTC. Encoded protein: CATTRRGVPGANVLTF.

This clone was picked up one time. The chain recombines TRBV4-2 with TRBJ2-1; 11 bases fit TRBD2. This CDR3 has 19 amino acids. After removal of 1 base from V and 4 bases from J, the junction contained 12 bases not matched to a gene. Germline values: CDR1 LGHNA, CDR2 YNFKEQ. This CDR3 is CASSQGSSGRIAGYNEQFF. DNA of the CDR3: TGTGCCAGCAGCCAAGGGTCTAGCGGGAGGATAGCGGGATACAATGAGCAGTTCTTC.

The chain uses TRBV28 and TRBJ1-4, with D unclear. Germline CDR1 is MDHEN and CDR2 is SYDVKM. The V gene lost 8 bases and the J gene lost 0 bases, with 13 bases spanning the gap. The CDR3 consists of 15 residues. This chain's CDR3 is CASGPPGATNEKLFF. In nucleotides, the CDR3 is TGTGCCAGCGGCCCCCCGGGAGCAACTAATGAAAAACTGTTTTTT.

V gene TRBV20-1 combines with J gene TRBJ1-3, with D unresolved. Germline V gene sequence: CDR1 DFQATT, CDR2 SNEGSKA (reference sequence). The CDR3 totals 11 residues. The V and J ends lost 5 bases and 3 bases respectively, with 5 bases between them. Here the CDR3 reads CSAFRGNTIYF. The CDR3 DNA reads TGCAGTGCTTTCCGTGGAAACACCATATATTTT.

The chain is built from TRBV7-9 and TRBJ2-2; unclear D gene. V was shortened by 5 bases and J by 0 bases, with 13 bases between the two germline ends. This CDR3 is built from 16 residues. The germline V gene has CDR1 SEHNR and CDR2 FQNEAQ (reference sequence). For the CDR3, the DNA is TGTGCCAGCAGCCCGCGGTGGCAGTCGAACACCGGGGAGCTGTTTTTT. Amino acid sequence: CASSPRWQSNTGELFF.

The CDR3 coding sequence is TGTGCCAGTCTACCAGCGGGAGGGGGGAACACCGGGGAGCTGTTTTTT. As protein: CASLPAGGGNTGELFF. The V and J genes are TRBV19 and TRBJ2-2; TRBD2 matches at 10 bases. Germline V gives CDR1 LNHDA, CDR2 SQIVND (reference sequence). This CDR3 is built from 16 residues. With V trimmed by 8 bases and J by 1 base, 7 bases remained unmatched.

The V call is TRBV7-8, the J call TRBJ1-3; D is undetermined. V was shortened by 5 bases and J by 4 bases, with 9 bases between the two germline ends. CDR1 is SGHVS and CDR2 is FQNEAQ in the germline V gene. The CDR3 contains 13 residues. The CDR3 DNA reads TGTGCCAGCAGCCTAGGCGGGGGAAACACCATATATTTT. Its protein product is CASSLGGGNTIYF.

The rearrangement joins TRBV11-2 to TRBJ2-5; D unclear. This CDR3 has 14 residues. The germline CDR1 and CDR2 sequences are SGHAT and FQNNGV. V lost 4 bases to trimming and J lost 3 bases, with 12 bases between them. Here the CDR3 DNA reads TGTGCCAGCAGCTCACCTTTAGTGGAAGAGACCCAGTACTTC. This sequence encodes CASSSPLVEETQYF. Drawing the rest from reference TRBV11-2 and TRBJ2-5, the complete variable domain is EAGVAQSPRYKIIEKRQSVAFWCNPISGHATLYWYQQILGQGPKLLIQFQNNGVVDDSQLPKDRFSAERLKGVDSTLKIQPAKLEDSAVYLCASSSPLVEETQYFGPGTRLLVL.

This chain links TRBV28 with TRBJ1-4; tentatively, D is TRBD1 (6 bases). V lost 5 bases to trimming and J lost 5 bases, with 18 bases between them. There are 16 residues in the CDR3. Per germline, CDR1 MDHEN and CDR2 SYDVKM. The CDR3, as DNA: TGTGCCAGCAGTCCGAGACACGCGGGGGCAAATGAAAAACTGTTTTTT. Amino acids: CASSPRHAGANEKLFF.